The 22 T cell receptor beta chains reported below all come from one sample, sequenced in a study of T cell repertoires in cytomegalovirus infection. TCRdb itself ran the reads through MiXCR, one entry per CDR3 protein. This table has around 630,000 distinct CDR3 sequences, approximately 24% appearing once. Sequencing was carried out using CD8+ T cells from PBMCs. The origin of the receptors is a human donor in good health (CMV status not recorded). Some clones in this sample may be carry-over from other donors' samples.

This clonotype was counted a few times. V and J are TRBV27 and TRBJ1-1, with D unclear. V lost 0 bases to trimming and J lost 5 bases, with 7 bases between them. Germline V gene sequence: CDR1 MNHEY, CDR2 SMNVEV (reference sequence). The length of the CDR3 is 13 residues. As DNA, the CDR3 is TGTGCCAGCAGTTTATCCCCGGGGACTGAAGCTTTCTTT. Translated, it gives CASSLSPGTEAFF.

This clonotype was counted at least ten times. The chain combines TRBV7-6 with TRBJ1-1, with D perhaps TRBD1 (6 bases). The CDR3 spans 20 residues. The V end was cut by 8 bases, the J end by 0 bases, with 31 bases between. Germline V gene lookup returns CDR1 SGHVS and CDR2 FNYEAQ. The CDR3 protein is CASGAPGDKAGVGMNTEAFF. The CDR3 nucleotides read TGTGCCAGCGGCGCGCCCGGGGACAAAGCAGGGGTCGGGATGAACACTGAAGCTTTCTTT.

This clonotype was seen just once. One base away lies a much larger clone, so this may be a sequencing read error. The chain joins TRBV7-8 to TRBJ2-7; the D gene is possibly TRBD1 (5 bases). The CDR3 spans 13 residues. The germline V gene has CDR1 SGHVS and CDR2 FQNEAQ. CDR3 sequence (DNA): TGTGTCAGCAGCTTAGGGGCTTCCTACGAGCAGTACTTC. This gives the protein CVSSLGASYEQYF.

The table lists this clonotype with a few counts. The rearrangement joins TRBV5-1 to TRBJ2-2; TRBD1 aligns across 7 bases. The V gene's germline CDR1 is SGHRS and CDR2 YFSETQ. The CDR3 covers 11 residues. The junction had 4 bases not matched to a gene; V was cut back by 7 bases and J by 10 bases. DNA of the CDR3: TGCGCCAGCTACAGGGGCGAGGAGCTGTTTTTT. This translates into CASYRGEELFF.

With regard to this clonotype: With a much larger clone just one base away, this may be a read error. The chain is built from TRBV7-9 and TRBJ1-1; 8 bases are shared with TRBD1. The junction had 19 bases not matched to a gene; V was cut back by 8 bases and J by 8 bases. The CDR3 loop spans 16 amino acids. CDR1 is SEHNR, CDR2 FQNEAQ, per germline (reference sequence). This CDR3 is CASGGGTGGYRGEAFF. CDR3 nucleotides: TGTGCCAGCGGAGGTGGGACAGGCGGATATCGAGGAGAAGCTTTCTTT.

Only a few counts were recorded for this clonotype. The chain carries TRBV20-1 and TRBJ2-2; 7 bases agree with TRBD1. This CDR3 contains 14 residues. Germline CDR1 DFQATT, CDR2 SNEGSKA (reference sequence). The ends lost 0 bases at V and 6 bases at J; junction bases unmatched: 4. CDR3 sequence: CSAREWQGAGELFF. The CDR3 DNA reads TGCAGTGCTAGAGAGTGGCAGGGGGCCGGGGAGCTGTTTTTT.

This clonotype was seen more than once but under ten times. J is TRBJ2-2 and V is TRBV10-3, with D perhaps being TRBD1 or TRBD2 (6 bases each). Germline CDR1 and CDR2: ENHRY and SYGVKD. The CDR3 contains 14 residues. Trimming left V 6 bases short and J 8 bases short, with 16 bases between. CDR3 in amino acids: CAISDGGAAGELFF. CDR3 nucleotides: TGTGCCATCAGCGACGGGGGCGCCGCGGGGGAGCTGTTTTTT.

This clonotype was counted only a few times. The chain recombines TRBV7-9 with TRBJ2-7; D gene uncertain. Trimming left V 4 bases short and J 3 bases short, with 22 bases between. The CDR3 runs 17 residues. Germline V gene data show CDR1 as SEHNR and CDR2 as FQNEAQ (reference sequence). This chain's CDR3 is CASSSPRASLSYYEQYF. DNA of the CDR3: TGTGCCAGCAGCTCCCCTCGGGCGAGCTTGTCTTACTACGAGCAGTACTTC. The full variable domain, rest sourced from reference TRBV7-9 and TRBJ2-7, is DTGVSQNPRHKITKRGQNVTFRCDPISEHNRLYWYRQTLGQGPEFLTYFQNEAQLEKSRLLSDRFSAERPKGSFSTLEIQRTEQGDSAMYLCASSSPRASLSYYEQYFGPGTRLTVT.

The CDR3 nucleotides read TGTGCCAGCAGCCCGGGATCCCCGGCGGCTTTCTTT. Encoded protein: CASSPGSPAAFF. This chain links TRBV6-2 or TRBV6-3 with TRBJ1-1; D gene ambiguous. CDR1 is MNHEY and CDR2 is SVGEGT in the germline V gene. Between the trimmed V and J ends, which lost 6 bases and 11 bases, there was a span of 16 bases. The CDR3 covers 12 residues.

This clonotype was observed a handful of times. CDR3 sequence: CSVEEEQGEQFF. The CDR3 nucleotides are TGCAGCGTTGAAGAGGAACAGGGCGAGCAGTTCTTC. V usage is TRBV29-1 and J usage is TRBJ2-1, with D possibly being TRBD1 (6 bases). Trimming took off 0 bases at V and 10 bases at J, with 10 bases between the two ends. Germline V gives CDR1 SQVTM, CDR2 ANQGSEA. The CDR3 covers 12 residues.

This clonotype was recorded a few times. The chain has TRBV6-2 or TRBV6-3 and TRBJ2-7; no clear D. The CDR3 has 12 amino acids. Trimming shortened V by 6 bases and J by 3 bases, and 9 bases separated the two germline ends. Germline V CDR1 and CDR2: MNHEY, SVGEGT. The CDR3 is CASSPHLYEQYV. For the CDR3, the DNA is TGTGCCAGCAGCCCACACCTCTACGAGCAGTACGTC.

This clonotype was found a few times. The chain carries TRBV5-1 and TRBJ2-1; 12 bases line up with TRBD1. The junction had 4 bases not matched to a gene; V was cut back by 4 bases and J by 5 bases. Germline V gene sequence: CDR1 SGHRS, CDR2 YFSETQ. CDR3 size: 15 residues. CDR3 sequence: CASSEGTGGHNEQFF. In DNA, the CDR3 is TGCGCCAGCAGCGAAGGGACAGGGGGCCACAATGAGCAGTTCTTC.

The chain carries TRBV6-2 or TRBV6-3 and TRBJ2-1, with D hard to call. The germline gives CDR1 MNHEY, CDR2 SVGEGT. V was cut by 9 bases and J by 13 bases, with 16 bases left in between. The CDR3 runs to 11 residues. CDR3 DNA sequence: TGTGCCAGTTCCCGGAACGGAGACCAGTTCTTC. Translating gives CASSRNGDQFF.

The CDR3 loop is CSAPLAGEQYF. DNA for the CDR3: TGCAGTGCACCCCTAGCAGGAGAGCAGTACTTC. This rearrangement joins TRBV20-1 to TRBJ2-7, with D maybe TRBD2 (5 bases). CDR3 length: 11 amino acids. The germline V gene has CDR1 DFQATT and CDR2 SNEGSKA (reference sequence). Trimming removed 6 bases at V and 7 bases at J, with 13 bases between.

This clonotype was counted at least ten times. This sequence joins TRBV28 and TRBJ2-7, with 7 bases aligning to TRBD2. From germline, CDR1 is MDHEN and CDR2 SYDVKM. V was clipped by 2 bases and J by 1 base; unmatched bases: 8. CDR3 length: 16 amino acids. CDR3 sequence reads: CASSLEGGGWSYEQYF. The DNA for the CDR3 is TGTGCCAGCAGTTTAGAAGGCGGGGGTTGGTCCTACGAGCAGTACTTC.

This clonotype was picked up many times. This CDR3 is CASRGTGLYNEQFF. The CDR3 DNA follows: TGTGCCAGCAGGGGGACAGGCCTCTACAATGAGCAGTTCTTC. The V call is TRBV7-2, the J call TRBJ2-1; 8 bases are a match to TRBD1. Looked up from germline, CDR1 is SGHTA and CDR2 is FQGNSA. J lost 3 bases, V lost 6 bases, and 4 bases had no gene match. This CDR3 region has 14 residues. The full variable domain, in which reference TRBV7-2 and TRBJ2-1 provide the parts outside the CDR3, is GAGVSQSPSNKVTEKGKDVELRCDPISGHTALYWYRQSLGQGLEFLIYFQGNSAPDKSGLPSDRFSAERTGGSVSTLTIQRTQQEDSAVYLCASRGTGLYNEQFFGPGTRLTVL.

The V call is TRBV6-2 or TRBV6-3, the J call TRBJ2-7; no reliable D call. This CDR3 spans 11 amino acids. The V gene lost 5 bases and the J gene lost 4 bases, with 6 bases spanning the gap. Germline CDR1 is MNHEY and CDR2 is SVGEGT. The CDR3 DNA is TGTGCCAGCAGTACCATTTACGAGCAGTACGTC. Translating gives CASSTIYEQYV.

In DNA, the CDR3 is TGTGCCAGCAGTAATAGCGGGGATGGCTTCTACGAGCAGTACTTC. Amino acid sequence: CASSNSGDGFYEQYF. The chain has TRBV6-6 and TRBJ2-7; 8 positions agree with TRBD2. The CDR3 contains 15 residues. The germline CDR1 and CDR2 sequences are MNHNY and SVGAGI (reference sequence). V shed 5 bases, J shed 3 bases, and the junction held 9 bases outside the gene matches.

The chain employs TRBV20-1 and TRBJ2-7; perhaps TRBD2 as D (5 bases). CDR3 length equals 14 residues. From germline, CDR1 is DFQATT and CDR2 SNEGSKA (reference sequence). V lost 1 base to trimming and J lost 1 base, with 11 bases between them. The CDR3 here is CSARGTSVSYEQYV. As DNA, the CDR3 is TGCAGTGCTAGAGGGACTTCGGTATCCTACGAGCAGTACGTC.

The chain has TRBV6-1 and TRBJ1-2, with a tentative D call TRBD1 (5 bases). Looked up from germline, CDR1 is MNHNS and CDR2 is SASEGT. CDR3 length equals 14 residues. Trimming stripped 6 bases from V and 1 base from J, with 12 bases between. The CDR3 DNA reads as TGTGCCAGCAGGGTGGGGGGACTTAACTATGGCTACACCTTC. As protein: CASRVGGLNYGYTF.

The chain couples TRBV4-3 to TRBJ1-1; D is perhaps TRBD1 (6 bases). CDR3 length: 15 residues. The V gene's germline CDR1 is LGHNA and CDR2 YSLEER. V was shortened by 0 bases and J by 7 bases, with 15 bases between the two germline ends. The DNA for the CDR3 is TGCGCCAGCAGCCAAGATCTTATCGGACAGTATGAAGCTTTCTTT. Residues: CASSQDLIGQYEAFF.

This clonotype was counted only a few times. The chain has TRBV7-6 and TRBJ2-2, with D possibly matching TRBD2 (6 bases). The length of the CDR3 is 14 residues. The V gene's germline CDR1 is SGHVS and CDR2 FNYEAQ. V was clipped by 1 base and J by 6 bases, with 9 bases between them. The CDR3 nucleotides read TGTGCCAGCAGCTTAGAGCGGGTTCCCGGGGAGCTGTTTTTT. Its protein product is CASSLERVPGELFF. The full variable domain, its missing parts supplied by reference TRBV7-6 and TRBJ2-2, is GAGVSQSPRYKVTKRGQDVALRCDPISGHVSLYWYRQALGQGPEFLTYFNYEAQQDKSGLPNDRFSAERPEGSISTLTIQRTEQRDSAMYRCASSLERVPGELFFGEGSRLTVL.